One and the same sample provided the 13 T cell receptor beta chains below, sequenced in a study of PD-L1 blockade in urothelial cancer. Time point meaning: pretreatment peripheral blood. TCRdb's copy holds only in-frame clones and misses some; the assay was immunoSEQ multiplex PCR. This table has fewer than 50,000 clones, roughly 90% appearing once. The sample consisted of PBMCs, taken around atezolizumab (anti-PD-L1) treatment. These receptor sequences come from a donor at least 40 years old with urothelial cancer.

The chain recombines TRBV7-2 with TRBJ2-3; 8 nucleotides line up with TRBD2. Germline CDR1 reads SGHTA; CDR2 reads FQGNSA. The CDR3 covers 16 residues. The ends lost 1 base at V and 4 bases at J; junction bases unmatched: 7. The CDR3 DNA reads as TGTGCCAGCAGCTTAGGGGGGACGCGGGAGGCAGATACGCAGTATTTT. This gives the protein CASSLGGTREADTQYF.

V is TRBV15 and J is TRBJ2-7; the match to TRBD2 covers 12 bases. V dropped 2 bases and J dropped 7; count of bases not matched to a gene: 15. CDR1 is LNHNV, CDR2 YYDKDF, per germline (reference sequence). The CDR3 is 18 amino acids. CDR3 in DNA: TGTGCCACCAGCAGAATTCGGGCCGCTAGCGGGAGGGATGGGGAGCAGTACTTC. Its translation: CATSRIRAASGRDGEQYF.

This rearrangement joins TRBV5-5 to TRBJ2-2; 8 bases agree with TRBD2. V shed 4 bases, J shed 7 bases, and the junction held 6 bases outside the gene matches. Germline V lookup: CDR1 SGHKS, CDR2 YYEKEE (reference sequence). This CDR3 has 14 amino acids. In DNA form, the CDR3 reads TGTGCCAGCAGCCGCACCCGGGGGGGCGGGGAGCTGTTTTTT. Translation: CASSRTRGGGELFF. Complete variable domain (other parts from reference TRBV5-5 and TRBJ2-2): DAGVTQSPTHLIKTRGQQVTLRCSPISGHKSVSWYQQVLGQGPQFIFQYYEKEERGRGNFPDRFSARQFPNYSSELNVNALLLGDSALYLCASSRTRGGGELFFGEGSRLTVL.

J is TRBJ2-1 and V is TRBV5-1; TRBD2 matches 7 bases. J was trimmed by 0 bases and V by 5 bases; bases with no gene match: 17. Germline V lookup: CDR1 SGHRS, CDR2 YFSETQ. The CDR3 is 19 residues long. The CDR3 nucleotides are TGCGCCAGCAGTTCCGCTAGCTGGCGGGGGAGTAGCTCCTACAATGAGCAGTTCTTC. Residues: CASSSASWRGSSSYNEQFF. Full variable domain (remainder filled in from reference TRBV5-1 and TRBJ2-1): KAGVTQTPRYLIKTRGQQVTLSCSPISGHRSVSWYQQTPGQGLQFLFEYFSETQRNKGNFPGRFSGRQFSNSRSEMNVSTLELGDSALYLCASSSASWRGSSSYNEQFFGPGTRLTVL.

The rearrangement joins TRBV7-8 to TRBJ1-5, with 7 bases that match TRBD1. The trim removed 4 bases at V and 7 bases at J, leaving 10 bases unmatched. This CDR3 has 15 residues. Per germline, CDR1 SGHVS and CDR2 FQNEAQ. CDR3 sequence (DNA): TGTGCCAGCAGCTCGACCCCGACAGGGTTGCAGCCCCAGCATTTT. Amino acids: CASSSTPTGLQPQHF.

The CDR3 coding sequence is TGTGCCGCCACCAGGTCTGGAAACACCATATATTTT. Residues: CAATRSGNTIYF. J is TRBJ1-3 and V is TRBV6-6; D is ambiguous. Trimming removed 11 bases at V and 1 base at J, with 9 bases between. The CDR3 covers 12 residues. CDR1 is MNHNY, CDR2 SVGAGI, per germline (reference sequence).

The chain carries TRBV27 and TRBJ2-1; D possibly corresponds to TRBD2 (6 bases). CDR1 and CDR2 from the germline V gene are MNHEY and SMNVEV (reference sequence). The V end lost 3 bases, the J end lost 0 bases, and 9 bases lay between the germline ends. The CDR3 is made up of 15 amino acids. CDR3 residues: CASSFGGISYNEQFF. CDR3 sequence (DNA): TGTGCCAGCAGTTTCGGCGGGATCTCCTACAATGAGCAGTTCTTC.

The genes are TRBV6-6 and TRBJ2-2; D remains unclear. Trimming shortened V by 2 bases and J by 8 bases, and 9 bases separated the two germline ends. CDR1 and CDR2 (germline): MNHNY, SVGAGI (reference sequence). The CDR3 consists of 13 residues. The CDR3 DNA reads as TGTGCCAGCAGTTACAAGGCAGGAGGGGAGCTGTTTTTT. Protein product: CASSYKAGGELFF.

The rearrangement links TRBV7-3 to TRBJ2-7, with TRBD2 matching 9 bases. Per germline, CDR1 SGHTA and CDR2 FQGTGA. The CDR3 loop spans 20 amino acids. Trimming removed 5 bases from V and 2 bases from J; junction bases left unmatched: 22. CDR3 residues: CASSRRARAGGRWGPYEQYF. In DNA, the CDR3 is TGTGCCAGCAGCCGTAGGGCTAGGGCGGGAGGGAGGTGGGGGCCCTACGAGCAGTACTTC.

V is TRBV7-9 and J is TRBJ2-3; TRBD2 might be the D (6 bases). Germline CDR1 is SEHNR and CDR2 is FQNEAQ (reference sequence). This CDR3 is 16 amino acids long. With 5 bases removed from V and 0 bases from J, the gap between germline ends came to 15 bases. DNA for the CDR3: TGTGCCAGCAGCCCCGTGAGCGGGTCTAGCACAGATACGCAGTATTTT. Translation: CASSPVSGSSTDTQYF.

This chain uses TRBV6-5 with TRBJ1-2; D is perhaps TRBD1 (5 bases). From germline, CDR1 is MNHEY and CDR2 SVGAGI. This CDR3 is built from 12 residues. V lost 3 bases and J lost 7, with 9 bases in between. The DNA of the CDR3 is TGTGCCAGCAGTTATGGGGGGGGTGGCTACACCTTC. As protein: CASSYGGGGYTF.

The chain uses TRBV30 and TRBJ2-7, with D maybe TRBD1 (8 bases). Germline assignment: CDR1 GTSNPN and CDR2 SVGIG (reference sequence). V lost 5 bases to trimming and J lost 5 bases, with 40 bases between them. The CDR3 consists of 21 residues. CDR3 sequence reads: CAWRGQGWAASGKTLWHEQYF. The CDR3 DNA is TGTGCCTGGCGCGGACAGGGTTGGGCGGCTAGCGGCAAAACCCTATGGCACGAGCAGTACTTC.

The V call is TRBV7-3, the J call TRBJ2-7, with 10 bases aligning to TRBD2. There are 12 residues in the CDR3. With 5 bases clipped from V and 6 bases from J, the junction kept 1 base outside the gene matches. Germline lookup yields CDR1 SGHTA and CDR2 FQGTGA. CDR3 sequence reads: CASSIAGGEQYF. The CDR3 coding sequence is TGTGCCAGCAGCATAGCGGGAGGCGAGCAGTACTTC. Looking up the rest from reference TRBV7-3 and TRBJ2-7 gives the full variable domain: GAGVSQTPSNKVTEKGKYVELRCDPISGHTALYWYRQSLGQGPEFLIYFQGTGAADDSGLPNDRFFAVRPEGSVSTLKIQRTERGDSAVYLCASSIAGGEQYFGPGTRLTVT.